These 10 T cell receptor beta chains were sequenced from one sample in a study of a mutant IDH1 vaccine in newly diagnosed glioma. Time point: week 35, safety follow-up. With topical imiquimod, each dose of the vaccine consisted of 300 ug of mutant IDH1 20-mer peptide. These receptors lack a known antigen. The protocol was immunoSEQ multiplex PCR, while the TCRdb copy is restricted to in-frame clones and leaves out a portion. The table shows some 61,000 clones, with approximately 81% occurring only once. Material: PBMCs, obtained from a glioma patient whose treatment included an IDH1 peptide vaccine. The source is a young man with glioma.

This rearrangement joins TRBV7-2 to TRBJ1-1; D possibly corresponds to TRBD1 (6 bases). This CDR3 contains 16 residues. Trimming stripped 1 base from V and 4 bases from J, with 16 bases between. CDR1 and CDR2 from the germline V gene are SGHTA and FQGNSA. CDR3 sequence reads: CASSLGPSGGVTEAFF. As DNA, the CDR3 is TGTGCCAGCAGCTTAGGGCCCAGCGGGGGCGTCACTGAAGCTTTCTTT.

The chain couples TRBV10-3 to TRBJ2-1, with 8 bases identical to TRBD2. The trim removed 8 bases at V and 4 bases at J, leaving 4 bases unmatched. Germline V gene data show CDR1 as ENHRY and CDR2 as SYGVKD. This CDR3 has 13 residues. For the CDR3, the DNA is TGTGCCATCCGGGGACTAGTGTACAATGAGCAGTTCTTC. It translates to CAIRGLVYNEQFF.

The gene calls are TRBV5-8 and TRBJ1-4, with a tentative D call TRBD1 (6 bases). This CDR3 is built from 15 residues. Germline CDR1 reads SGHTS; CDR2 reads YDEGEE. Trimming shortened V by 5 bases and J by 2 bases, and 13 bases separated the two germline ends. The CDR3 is CASSLQGSTNEKLFF. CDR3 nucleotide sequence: TGTGCCAGCAGTCTCCAGGGGAGCACTAATGAAAAACTGTTTTTT.

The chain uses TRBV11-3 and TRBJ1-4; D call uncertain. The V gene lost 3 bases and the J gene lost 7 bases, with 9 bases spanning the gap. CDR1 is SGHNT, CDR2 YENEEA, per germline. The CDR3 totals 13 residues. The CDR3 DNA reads TGTGCCAGCAGCTTTCGGTTGGGTGAAAAACTGTTTTTT. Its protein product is CASSFRLGEKLFF.

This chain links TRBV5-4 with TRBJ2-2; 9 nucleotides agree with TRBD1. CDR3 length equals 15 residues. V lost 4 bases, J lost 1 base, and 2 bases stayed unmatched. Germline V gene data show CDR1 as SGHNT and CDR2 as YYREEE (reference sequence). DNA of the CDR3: TGTGCCAGCAGCCGGGACAGGGTGAACACCGGGGAGCTGTTTTTT. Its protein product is CASSRDRVNTGELFF.

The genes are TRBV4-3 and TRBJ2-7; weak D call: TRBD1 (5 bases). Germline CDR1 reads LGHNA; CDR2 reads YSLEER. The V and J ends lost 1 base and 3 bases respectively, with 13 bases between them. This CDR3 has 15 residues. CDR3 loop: CASSQAVLGDYEQYF. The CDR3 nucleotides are TGCGCCAGCAGCCAAGCGGTCCTAGGGGACTACGAGCAGTACTTC.

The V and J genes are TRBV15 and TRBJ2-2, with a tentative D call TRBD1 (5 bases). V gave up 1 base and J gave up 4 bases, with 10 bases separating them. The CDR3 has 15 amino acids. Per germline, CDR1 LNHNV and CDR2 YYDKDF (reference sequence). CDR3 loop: CATSRVAGPTGELFF. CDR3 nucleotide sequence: TGTGCCACCAGCAGAGTGGCAGGGCCCACCGGGGAGCTGTTTTTT.

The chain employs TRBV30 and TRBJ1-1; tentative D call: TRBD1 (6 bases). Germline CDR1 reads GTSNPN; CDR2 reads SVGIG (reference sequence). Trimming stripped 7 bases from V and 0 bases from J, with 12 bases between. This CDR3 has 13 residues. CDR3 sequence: CAFNRELNTEAFF. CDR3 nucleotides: TGTGCCTTCAACAGGGAGTTGAACACTGAAGCTTTCTTT.

The DNA for the CDR3 is TGTGCCAGCAGCACGTTTCGGACAGGGGTCCCGTACCCCGGCATGAACACTGAAGCTTTCTTT. Protein product: CASSTFRTGVPYPGMNTEAFF. V and J are TRBV13 and TRBJ1-1, with 9 bases matching TRBD1. The V segment lost 5 bases and the J segment 0 bases; nucleotides outside the gene matches: 22. Per germline, CDR1 PRHDT and CDR2 FYEKMQ (reference sequence). This CDR3 comprises 21 residues.

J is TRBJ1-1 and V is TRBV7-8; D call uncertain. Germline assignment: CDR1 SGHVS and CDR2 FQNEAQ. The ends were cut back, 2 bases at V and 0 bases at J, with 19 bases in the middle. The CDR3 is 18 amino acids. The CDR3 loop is CASSLSGVPFNMNTEAFF. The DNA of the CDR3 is TGTGCCAGCAGCTTATCTGGGGTGCCCTTTAACATGAACACTGAAGCTTTCTTT.